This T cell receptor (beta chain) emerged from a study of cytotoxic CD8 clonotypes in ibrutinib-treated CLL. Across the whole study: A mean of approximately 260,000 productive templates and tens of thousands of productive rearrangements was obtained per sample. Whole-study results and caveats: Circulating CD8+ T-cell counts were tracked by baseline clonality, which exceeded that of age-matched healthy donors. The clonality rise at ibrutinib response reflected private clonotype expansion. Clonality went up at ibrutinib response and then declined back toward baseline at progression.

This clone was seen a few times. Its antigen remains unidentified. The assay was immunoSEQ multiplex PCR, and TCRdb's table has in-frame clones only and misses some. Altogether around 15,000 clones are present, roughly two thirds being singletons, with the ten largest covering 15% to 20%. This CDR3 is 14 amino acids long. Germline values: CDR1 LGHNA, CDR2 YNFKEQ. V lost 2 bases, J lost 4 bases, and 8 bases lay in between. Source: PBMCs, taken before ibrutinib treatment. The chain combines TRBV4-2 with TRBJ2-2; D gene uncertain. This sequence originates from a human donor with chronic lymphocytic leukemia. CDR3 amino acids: CASSQLTSTGELFF. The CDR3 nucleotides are TGTGCCAGCAGCCAACTCACCAGCACCGGGGAGCTGTTTTTT.